A selection of T cell receptor beta chains follows, all from one sample in a study of shared clonotypes between healthy human individuals. The protocol was immunoSEQ multiplex PCR, while the TCRdb copy is restricted to in-frame clones and leaves out a portion. The data hold some 1,600,000 clones, with 95% to 99% observed a single time. The sample comprised naive CD4+ T cells sorted from blood. The receptors derive from a man aged 25-45 years in good health. The CDR3 runs from the conserved cysteine through the conserved F or W. A D gene is named only where the DNA matches it firmly. Clone size is shown for a subset of rows, as once, few, many or a class of expanded clone.

v_gene,abundance,d_gene,j_gene,CDR3aa,CDR3nt
TRBV28,NA,NA,TRBJ2-1,CASSLSASDYNEQFF,TGTGCCAGCAGTTTATCCGCTAGCGACTACAATGAGCAGTTCTTC
TRBV20-1,NA,NA,TRBJ1-2,CGFGQGYGYTF,TGCGGATTTGGGCAGGGCTATGGCTACACCTTC
TRBV7-8,NA,NA,TRBJ2-1,CASSRTATSYNEQFF,TGTGCCAGCAGCCGGACAGCGACCTCCTACAATGAGCAGTTCTTC
TRBV29-1,NA,NA,TRBJ2-1,CSVIQGGTYNEQFF,TGCAGCGTGATTCAGGGGGGCACCTACAATGAGCAGTTCTTC
TRBV2,NA,TRBD1,TRBJ1-1,CASRDPGGSAFF,TGTGCCAGCAGGGATCCAGGGGGGTCAGCTTTCTTT
TRBV7-9,NA,NA,TRBJ1-2,CASSFGLANYGYTF,TGTGCCAGCAGCTTTGGTTTAGCTAACTATGGCTACACCTTC
TRBV11-2,NA,TRBD1,TRBJ1-2,CASSLGGTGWSLGYTF,TGTGCCAGCAGCTTAGGGGGGACAGGGTGGTCTTTGGGCTACACCTTC
TRBV7-2,NA,TRBD1,TRBJ1-2,CASSLEGDYRGYGYTF,TGTGCCAGCAGCTTAGAAGGTGACTACAGGGGGTATGGCTACACCTTC
TRBV6-4,NA,TRBD2,TRBJ2-3,CASSVSSGSGTDTQYF,TGTGCCAGCAGTGTCTCTAGCGGGAGTGGGACAGATACGCAGTATTTT
TRBV7-9,NA,NA,TRBJ1-4,CASSLGQGWEKLFF,TGTGCCAGCAGCTTAGGGCAGGGCTGGGAAAAACTGTTTTTT
TRBV5-1,NA,NA,TRBJ2-1,CASSLGGAYNEQFF,TGCGCCAGCAGCTTGGGAGGGGCCTACAATGAGCAGTTCTTC
TRBV6-5,NA,NA,TRBJ1-5,CASSSMGLNQPQHF,TGTGCCAGCAGTTCCATGGGGCTTAATCAGCCCCAGCATTTT
TRBV9,NA,TRBD1,TRBJ2-1,CASSVMDRVFNEQFF,TGTGCCAGCAGCGTCATGGACAGGGTCTTTAATGAGCAGTTCTTC
TRBV7-3,NA,NA,TRBJ1-1,CASSPSARTEVNTEAFF,TGTGCCAGCAGCCCCTCAGCCAGGACCGAAGTAAACACTGAAGCTTTCTTT
TRBV6-5,NA,NA,TRBJ1-5,CASSTHRDQPQHF,TGTGCCAGCAGTACCCACAGGGATCAGCCCCAGCATTTT
TRBV4-3,NA,TRBD2,TRBJ2-1,CASSQAGGVVNEQFF,TGCGCCAGCAGCCAGGCTGGGGGGGTTGTGAATGAGCAGTTCTTC
TRBV19,once,TRBD2,TRBJ2-1,CASSISSGYNEQFF,TGTGCCAGTAGTATTTCTAGCGGATACAATGAGCAGTTCTTC
TRBV4-1,NA,NA,TRBJ2-1,CASSQANNYNEQFF,TGCGCCAGCAGCCAAGCTAATAACTACAATGAGCAGTTCTTC
TRBV28,NA,NA,TRBJ1-2,CASSLISNYGYTF,TGTGCCAGCAGTTTAATCAGCAACTATGGCTACACCTTC
TRBV28,NA,NA,TRBJ2-7,CASSLWQPNSYEQYF,TGTGCCAGCAGTTTATGGCAGCCGAACTCCTACGAGCAGTACTTC
TRBV7-2,NA,TRBD1,TRBJ2-2,CASSPGQGGIGELFF,TGTGCCAGCAGCCCGGGACAGGGGGGGATCGGGGAGCTGTTTTTT
TRBV9,NA,TRBD1,TRBJ2-3,CASSRQSGQRTDTQYF,TGTGCCAGCAGCCGTCAGTCGGGACAGCGCACAGATACGCAGTATTTT
TRBV5-4,once,NA,TRBJ2-1,CASSLNPPREQFF,TGTGCCAGCAGCTTGAACCCGCCGAGGGAGCAGTTCTTC
TRBV14,NA,NA,TRBJ1-5,CASSRLGGNQPQHF,TGTGCCAGCAGCCGACTAGGGGGGAATCAGCCCCAGCATTTT
TRBV7-2,NA,TRBD1,TRBJ1-1,CASSSRTGLYTEAFF,TGTGCCAGCAGCTCGAGGACAGGGCTGTACACTGAAGCTTTCTTT
TRBV11-2,NA,NA,TRBJ2-5,CASSPIGLRLPYF,TGTGCCAGCAGCCCAATCGGTCTGCGACTACCGTACTTC
TRBV10-3,once,TRBD1,TRBJ2-6,CAISRDRGPGANVLTF,TGTGCCATCAGTCGGGACAGGGGCCCTGGGGCCAACGTCCTGACTTTC
TRBV6-5,once,TRBD1,TRBJ2-7,CASSQDRGRYEQYF,TGTGCCAGCAGTCAAGACAGGGGTCGCTACGAGCAGTACTTC
TRBV30,NA,NA,TRBJ2-1,CAWSNGGLEQFF,TGTGCCTGGAGTAATGGGGGCCTTGAGCAGTTCTTC
TRBV11-2,NA,NA,TRBJ2-6,CASSSAANVLTF,TGTGCCAGCAGCTCAGCGGCCAACGTCCTGACTTTC
TRBV6-1,once,NA,TRBJ1-2,CASSEYGGASFGYTF,TGTGCCAGCAGTGAATATGGGGGCGCGAGTTTTGGCTACACCTTC
TRBV28,NA,TRBD1,TRBJ2-2,CASRRTGGFEDTGELFF,TGTGCCAGCAGACGGACAGGGGGCTTCGAGGACACCGGGGAGCTGTTTTTT
TRBV7-8,NA,NA,TRBJ2-2,CASSLGGVGGQNTGELFF,TGTGCCAGCAGCTTAGGGGGTGTCGGGGGCCAAAACACCGGGGAGCTGTTTTTT
TRBV19,NA,NA,TRBJ1-5,CASSISYNQPQHF,TGTGCCAGTAGTATCAGCTACAATCAGCCCCAGCATTTT
TRBV28,NA,NA,TRBJ2-1,CASSLLAHSSYNEQFF,TGTGCCAGCAGTTTGCTCGCGCATAGCTCCTACAATGAGCAGTTCTTC
TRBV5-5,NA,NA,TRBJ2-7,CASSFRYEQYF,TGTGCCAGCAGCTTTCGCTACGAGCAGTACTTC
TRBV30,NA,TRBD2,TRBJ2-1,CAWSERGGGFHEQFF,TGTGCCTGGAGTGAGCGGGGCGGAGGGTTCCATGAGCAGTTCTTC
TRBV11-2,NA,TRBD2,TRBJ2-3,CASSPRLAGVGTDTQYF,TGTGCCAGCAGCCCGAGACTAGCGGGAGTAGGCACAGATACGCAGTATTTT
TRBV28,NA,TRBD2,TRBJ2-7,CASSRTGLAGEINEQYF,TGTGCCAGCAGTCGTACGGGACTAGCGGGAGAAATCAACGAGCAGTACTTC
TRBV5-1,NA,NA,TRBJ2-5,CASGRQGMVVGETQYF,TGCGCCAGCGGTCGCCAGGGTATGGTTGTTGGGGAGACCCAGTACTTC
TRBV5-1,NA,TRBD2,TRBJ2-3,CASTRDYRTDTQYF,TGCGCCAGCACTAGGGACTATCGCACAGATACGCAGTATTTT
TRBV29-1,NA,NA,TRBJ1-1,CSVPTGNTEAFF,TGCAGCGTTCCGACAGGGAACACTGAAGCTTTCTTT
TRBV6-5,NA,NA,TRBJ2-7,CASSGWDSLYEQYF,TGTGCCAGCAGTGGGTGGGACTCGCTCTACGAGCAGTACTTC
TRBV13,NA,TRBD2,TRBJ2-3,CASSLGAGLGTDTQYF,TGTGCCAGCAGCTTAGGAGCGGGGTTAGGCACAGATACGCAGTATTTT
TRBV11-3,NA,NA,TRBJ2-3,CASSLDSPNTQYF,TGTGCCAGCAGCTTAGATAGTCCAAATACGCAGTATTTT
TRBV6-1,NA,NA,TRBJ1-2,CASSEGRDYGYTF,TGTGCCAGCAGTGAAGGAAGAGACTATGGCTACACCTTC
TRBV5-5,NA,TRBD2,TRBJ2-1,CASSPLRGLAGGPLYNEQFF,TGTGCCAGCAGCCCACTGCGGGGTCTAGCGGGAGGGCCCCTTTACAATGAGCAGTTCTTC
TRBV7-2,NA,NA,TRBJ2-5,CASSPSPRYQETQYF,TGTGCCAGCAGCCCTAGTCCAAGGTACCAAGAGACCCAGTACTTC